This TCR beta chain was obtained from a study of CD8 T cells in ankylosing spondylitis. 5'-RACE, quantitative and with molecular barcodes, yielded the TCR beta libraries. MiXCR, applied by TCRdb to the 5' RACE reads, yields one record per CDR3 protein. Of approximately 260,000 distinct CDR3 sequences in the sample, 15% to 20% were seen once. Study-wide findings and caveats: Seemingly distinctive of ankylosing spondylitis blood was a TCR beta motif formed by eight highly homologous variants.

Germline CDR1 reads MGHDK; CDR2 reads SYGVNS. The CDR3 has 12 amino acids. Trimming removed 1 base from V and 4 bases from J, with 5 bases in between. Of note for this clonotype: The target antigen is unknown.

Sequences were obtained from blood, either unsorted or a sorted T cell fraction (not recorded which). The clonotype comes from a male donor with ankylosing spondylitis or in good health (not recorded which). The chain combines TRBV25-1 with TRBJ2-7; D is undetermined. The CDR3 loop is CASSESAYEQYF. CDR3 in DNA: TGTGCCAGCAGTGAATCCGCATACGAGCAGTACTTC.